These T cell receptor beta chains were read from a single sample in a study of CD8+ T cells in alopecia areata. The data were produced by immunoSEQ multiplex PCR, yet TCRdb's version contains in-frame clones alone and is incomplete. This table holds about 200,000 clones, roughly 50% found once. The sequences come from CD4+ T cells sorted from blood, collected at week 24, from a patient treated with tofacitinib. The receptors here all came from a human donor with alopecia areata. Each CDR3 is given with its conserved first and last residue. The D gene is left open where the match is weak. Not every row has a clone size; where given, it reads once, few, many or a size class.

TGTGCCAGCACCGACAATCTCCAGGGGACTGAAGCTTTCTTT,CASTDNLQGTEAFF,TRBJ1-1,NA,few,TRBV6-5
TGTGCCAGCAGCTCGGACAGGGACAAGCAGTACTTC,CASSSDRDKQYF,TRBJ2-7,TRBD1,NA,TRBV11-2
TGTGCCAGCAGTGACAGGAGCTCTGGAAACACCATATATTTT,CASSDRSSGNTIYF,TRBJ1-3,NA,NA,TRBV25-1
TGTGCCAGCAGCACGGGACAGGGGACTTCACCCCTCCACTTT,CASSTGQGTSPLHF,TRBJ1-6,TRBD1,NA,TRBV7-2
TGCGCCAGCAGCTTCCCTGTCACCGGGGAGCTGTTTTTT,CASSFPVTGELFF,TRBJ2-2,NA,NA,TRBV5-1
TGTGCCAGCAGTGAAGTGCCGGGAATAGCCAAAAACATTCAGTACTTC,CASSEVPGIAKNIQYF,TRBJ2-4,NA,NA,TRBV2
TGTGCCAGCAGTACCCGGGACAGCGCCTATGGCTACACCTTC,CASSTRDSAYGYTF,TRBJ1-2,TRBD1,NA,TRBV27
TGTGCCTGGAGTCCTCCCCCCCGGGACACTGAAGCTTTCTTT,CAWSPPPRDTEAFF,TRBJ1-1,NA,once,TRBV30
TGCAGCGTTGTCAGGGGAGAGACCCAGTACTTC,CSVVRGETQYF,TRBJ2-5,NA,few,TRBV29-1
TGCAGCGTTGATCTGTTCGGGGGACGACCTAAACCCCCGAGCTCCTACAATGAGCAGTTCTTC,CSVDLFGGRPKPPSSYNEQFF,TRBJ2-1,NA,few,TRBV29-1
TGTGCCAGTAGCCGGGACAGGGGGCTTCGACAGCCCCAGCATTTT,CASSRDRGLRQPQHF,TRBJ1-5,TRBD1,NA,TRBV19
TGTGCCAGCAGCCGTTCCTCAGGGGACTCACCCCTCCACTTT,CASSRSSGDSPLHF,TRBJ1-6,NA,NA,TRBV6-5
TGTGCCAGCAGCGTAGCTGGGACAGGGATCGGTGAAAAACTGTTTTTT,CASSVAGTGIGEKLFF,TRBJ1-4,TRBD1,few,TRBV9
TGCGCCAGCAGCACCGACAGGGTTGGCATGAACACTGAAGCTTTCTTT,CASSTDRVGMNTEAFF,TRBJ1-1,TRBD1,NA,TRBV5-1
TGTGCCAGCAGCTTATTCACGGGACGCGTAGGCCCCGGAAATGAGCAGTTCTTC,CASSLFTGRVGPGNEQFF,TRBJ2-1,NA,few,TRBV7-3
TGTGCCAGCAGCTCCGTGGGGGTCACCTATGGCTACACCTTC,CASSSVGVTYGYTF,TRBJ1-2,NA,NA,TRBV7-2
TGTGCCTGGAGTGGGACAGGGATGGAACTGTTTTTT,CAWSGTGMELFF,TRBJ1-4,TRBD1,NA,TRBV30
TGCGCCAGCAGTGAAACGGGTGGTACGCAGTATTTT,CASSETGGTQYF,TRBJ2-3,NA,NA,TRBV4-1
TGTGCCAGCAGCTTATCAGGTCCCACTGAAGCTTTCTTT,CASSLSGPTEAFF,TRBJ1-1,NA,few,TRBV7-9
TGTGCCATCAGATGGGACGGGGGGTCCTACGAGCAGTACTTC,CAIRWDGGSYEQYF,TRBJ2-7,TRBD2,few,TRBV10-3
TGTGCCAGCAGTGGGGACTCTACTCAGCAGTACTTC,CASSGDSTQQYF,TRBJ2-7,NA,NA,TRBV2
TGTGCCATCAGTGTTGAGGTAGATACGCAGTATTTT,CAISVEVDTQYF,TRBJ2-3,NA,NA,TRBV10-3
TGTGCCAGCAGCTTAGTCGGGCGGGAGGTCACAGATACGCAGTATTTT,CASSLVGREVTDTQYF,TRBJ2-3,TRBD2,NA,TRBV11-2
TGCGCCAGCAGCCACCCCCCCGGGACAGGGGGAACAGATACGCAGTATTTT,CASSHPPGTGGTDTQYF,TRBJ2-3,TRBD1,NA,TRBV4-3
TGTGCCAGCAGTTACTCGAGATATAGCAATCAGCCCCAGCATTTT,CASSYSRYSNQPQHF,TRBJ1-5,NA,NA,TRBV6-5
TGCAGCGTTGTCCTGGCAGGGCGTAATGAAAAACTGTTTTTT,CSVVLAGRNEKLFF,TRBJ1-4,NA,once,TRBV29-1
TGTGCCAGCAGCCGCGGGGTTAGGGAAAACATTCAGTACTTC,CASSRGVRENIQYF,TRBJ2-4,NA,once,TRBV5-6
TGTGCCAGCAGCGTAGAGGGGACTAGCACAGATACGCAGTATTTT,CASSVEGTSTDTQYF,TRBJ2-3,NA,NA,TRBV9
TGCGCCAGCAGCCAAGCGAGGTCAGGGGTAGACACCGGGGAGCTGTTTTTT,CASSQARSGVDTGELFF,TRBJ2-2,NA,few,TRBV4-3
TGCAGCGTTCGACAGGGGGAAGCTTTCTTT,CSVRQGEAFF,TRBJ1-1,TRBD1,few,TRBV29-1
TGCGCCAGCAGCTTGGGGCAGGTAGGAGGAGATACGCAGTATTTT,CASSLGQVGGDTQYF,TRBJ2-3,NA,once,TRBV5-1
TGTGCCAGCAGCCCCCCGACAACCAGACGGAACATTCAGTACTTC,CASSPPTTRRNIQYF,TRBJ2-4,NA,NA,TRBV7-9
TGCGCCAGCAGCCTCCCTCAACGGCCTACGCAGTATTTT,CASSLPQRPTQYF,TRBJ2-3,NA,NA,TRBV4-3
TGTGCCAGCAGCAAAGACCCCCTCTATGGCTACACCTTC,CASSKDPLYGYTF,TRBJ1-2,NA,NA,TRBV5-5
TGTGCCAGCAGCCCCCTAGCGGGGGGGCCGGAGGAGACCCAGTACTTC,CASSPLAGGPEETQYF,TRBJ2-5,TRBD2,once,TRBV7-9
TGCGCCAGCAGCCAAGATTTTGAGAACACTGAAGCTTTCTTT,CASSQDFENTEAFF,TRBJ1-1,NA,few,TRBV4-1